The sequence of this TCR beta chain was determined in a study of blood T cell repertoires in COVID-19. Study details: The United States, Italy and Spain supplied acute and convalescent COVID-19 samples. Sources were T cells, B-cell-depleted T cells, or PBMCs; the material itself was cDNA or gDNA.

Authors' analysis steps: Amplification with reference gene primers provided the estimates of nucleated cell counts. Sequencing used immunoSEQ multiplex PCR; TCRdb keeps in-frame clones, though not all of them. V and J calls and clone size are as listed in that table; D and trimming were resolved from the DNA. The repertoire holds 45,000 to 60,000 clones, with 86% as singletons. Sequencing was performed on peripheral blood. This sequence originates from a man in his fifties or sixties with active or convalescent COVID-19.

The CDR3, as DNA: TGCGCCAGCAGCCGCAAGCCCAATGAGCAGTTCTTC. Translation gives CASSRKPNEQFF. This chain uses TRBV10-2 with TRBJ2-1, with D uncertain. CDR3 length: 12 residues. V was pared by 6 bases and J by 6 bases, with 9 bases between. Germline V lookup: CDR1 WSHSY, CDR2 SAAADI.